This entry lists 10 T cell receptor beta chains sequenced from one sample in a study of shared clonotypes between healthy human individuals. Generated by immunoSEQ multiplex PCR, the TCRdb table keeps only in-frame clones and is missing some. The profile shows more than 2 million clones, less than 95% of them singletons. Naive CD8 cells, CD45RO-negative and positively selected for CCR7, excluded terminally differentiated effector memory CD45RA+ cells. Sequenced input: naive CD8+ T cells sorted from blood. Receptors originate from a man between 18 and 29 years old in good health.

The chain's CDR3 is CATSPGLAGVGELFF. CDR3 DNA: TGTGCCACCAGCCCAGGACTAGCGGGAGTTGGGGAGCTGTTTTTT. The rearrangement joins TRBV15 to TRBJ2-2; 13 bases fit TRBD2. The CDR3 is 15 amino acids. The germline V gene encodes CDR1 LNHNV and CDR2 YYDKDF (reference sequence). V was clipped by 5 bases and J by 8 bases; unmatched bases: 5. Together with reference TRBV15 and TRBJ2-2, the CDR3 gives the full variable domain: DAMVIQNPRYQVTQFGKPVTLSCSQTLNHNVMYWYQQKSSQAPKLLFHYYDKDFNNEADTPDNFQSRRPNTSFCFLDIRSPGLGDTAMYLCATSPGLAGVGELFFGEGSRLTVL.

A word on this clone: Within the sample, other DNA sequences also encode this same CDR3. The chain is built from TRBV11-2 and TRBJ2-7; D unresolved. Germline-derived CDR1 and CDR2 are SGHAT and FQNNGV. Deletions cut 0 bases from V and 7 bases from J, with 7 bases between. The CDR3 extends over 12 amino acids. The CDR3 coding sequence is TGTGCCAGCAGCTTAGATAGGTGGGAGCAGTACTTC. This sequence encodes CASSLDRWEQYF.

The rearrangement joins TRBV6-1 to TRBJ2-3; 10 nucleotides align to TRBD2. V trimming: 3 bases; J trimming: 5 bases; junction bases outside the gene matches: 14. Per the germline V gene, CDR1 is MNHNS and CDR2 is SASEGT. This CDR3 contains 18 residues. The CDR3 bases are TGTGCCAGCAGTGAGGGGTCTAGCGGGAGTCTCCAAAGAGATACGCAGTATTTT. Translating it yields CASSEGSSGSLQRDTQYF.

The chain employs TRBV5-1 and TRBJ2-7, with 9 bases fitting TRBD1. The CDR3 consists of 15 residues. V shed 3 bases and J 5 bases; nucleotides not matched to a gene: 9. Germline V CDR1 and CDR2: SGHRS, YFSETQ. CDR3 amino acids: CASSSGTGSRNEQYF. CDR3 sequence (DNA): TGCGCCAGCAGCTCCGGGACAGGGAGTCGGAACGAGCAGTACTTC.

V is TRBV6-5 and J is TRBJ2-5; D unclear. V was pared by 4 bases and J by 2 bases, with 17 bases between. This CDR3 spans 16 amino acids. The germline V gene has CDR1 MNHEY and CDR2 SVGAGI. This chain's CDR3 is CASSFFSGLVQETQYF. The CDR3 DNA is TGTGCCAGCAGTTTTTTCTCAGGTCTCGTACAAGAGACCCAGTACTTC.

Worth noting for this clone: The sample carries other DNA sequences with the same CDR3. The genes are TRBV6-6 and TRBJ2-7; D possibly uses TRBD1 or TRBD2 (5 bases each). Germline V gene data show CDR1 as MNHNY and CDR2 as SVGAGI (reference sequence). This CDR3 comprises 11 residues. The germline V and J ends were trimmed by 2 bases and 6 bases, with 5 bases remaining between them. CDR3 region: CASSYGTEQYF. In DNA, the CDR3 is TGTGCCAGCAGTTACGGGACCGAGCAGTACTTC.

This chain connects TRBV5-1 to TRBJ1-2, with D possibly TRBD1 on 5 matching bases. Germline-derived CDR1 and CDR2 are SGHRS and YFSETQ. The CDR3 has 16 amino acids. Trimming removed 3 bases at V and 3 bases at J, with 18 bases between. The CDR3 DNA reads as TGCGCCAGCAGCTCCCCCGGGGGGACGGACCACTATGGCTACACCTTC. It yields the protein CASSSPGGTDHYGYTF.

V usage is TRBV10-2 and J usage is TRBJ2-2, with a possible D match to TRBD1 (5 bases). Per germline, CDR1 WSHSY and CDR2 SAAADI. V lost 5 bases and J 0 bases, leaving 13 bases between the germline ends. CDR3 length equals 16 residues. CDR3 bases: TGCGCCAGCAGTCCCCAGGGTGGGTCGAACACCGGGGAGCTGTTTTTT. Amino acids: CASSPQGGSNTGELFF.

V is TRBV5-4 and J is TRBJ2-7, with 8 bases matching TRBD2. The CDR3 covers 13 residues. Unmatched junction bases numbered 4, after V lost 5 bases and J lost 3 bases. Germline CDR1 SGHNT, CDR2 YYREEE (reference sequence). CDR3 sequence: CASRTAGGYEQYF. As DNA, the CDR3 is TGTGCCAGCAGAACGGCGGGGGGCTACGAGCAGTACTTC.

The table lists this clone with a count of one. The chain has TRBV11-2 and TRBJ2-7; no definite D call. Between the trimmed V and J ends, which lost 4 bases and 6 bases, there was a span of 19 bases. The CDR3 totals 15 residues. Germline CDR1 is SGHAT and CDR2 is FQNNGV. The CDR3 here is CASSSPMKVSSEQYF. DNA for the CDR3: TGTGCCAGCAGCTCGCCGATGAAAGTGAGTTCCGAGCAGTACTTC.